Below are 8 T cell receptor beta chains sequenced from a single sample in a study of blood T cell repertoires in COVID-19. Assay: immunoSEQ multiplex PCR; the TCRdb copy retains only in-frame clones and omits some. The table lists roughly 52,000 clones, roughly 90% of them singletons. Material for sequencing was peripheral blood. These receptors all come from a man aged 55 to 69 with active COVID-19.

This rearrangement joins TRBV11-3 to TRBJ2-2; TRBD2 matches 11 bases. V lost 5 bases and J lost 2; bases outside the gene matches: 4. CDR3 size: 16 residues. Germline-derived CDR1 and CDR2 are SGHNT and YENEEA. The CDR3 bases are TGTGCCAGCAGCCCTACTAGCGGGGGAAACACCGGGGAGCTGTTTTTT. Protein sequence: CASSPTSGGNTGELFF.

The V call is TRBV7-2, the J call TRBJ2-2; the D gene is possibly TRBD2 (7 bases). V was cut by 3 bases and J by 5 bases, with 16 bases left in between. The germline gives CDR1 SGHTA, CDR2 FQGNSA. The CDR3 runs to 16 residues. The CDR3 loop is CASSLGASGRTGELFF. In nucleotides, the CDR3 is TGTGCCAGCAGCTTGGGGGCTAGCGGTCGAACCGGGGAGCTGTTTTTT.

The chain uses TRBV18 and TRBJ2-1; 12 positions agree with TRBD2. This CDR3 contains 14 residues. Per the germline V gene, CDR1 is KGHSH and CDR2 is LQKENI. V was pared by 5 bases and J by 7 bases, with 3 bases of the junction left unmatched. The CDR3 region is CASSATSGRNEQFF. CDR3 nucleotides: TGTGCCAGCTCAGCGACTAGCGGGAGAAATGAGCAGTTCTTC.

J is TRBJ2-1 and V is TRBV28, with 9 bases lining up with TRBD2. Germline CDR1 and CDR2: MDHEN and SYDVKM. V was pared by 2 bases and J by 0 bases, with 2 bases of the junction left unmatched. CDR3 length: 16 residues. The CDR3 bases are TGTGCCAGCAGTTTAGGTAGCGGGAGCTCCTACAATGAGCAGTTCTTC. Its translation is CASSLGSGSSYNEQFF.

J is TRBJ1-5 and V is TRBV20-1; TRBD1 is a possible D gene (5 bases). The germline V gene has CDR1 DFQATT and CDR2 SNEGSKA (reference sequence). Between the trimmed V and J ends, which lost 3 bases and 2 bases, there was a span of 20 bases. CDR3 length: 17 amino acids. This CDR3 is CSASAGGGGVGNQPQHF. CDR3 DNA sequence: TGCAGTGCTAGTGCAGGCGGGGGTGGTGTTGGCAATCAGCCCCAGCATTTT.

The chain couples TRBV7-2 to TRBJ1-3; 8 bases match TRBD1. The CDR3 has 18 residues. CDR1 is SGHTA, CDR2 FQGNSA, per germline. V gave up 1 base and J gave up 4 bases; unmatched junction bases: 12. In nucleotides, the CDR3 is TGTGCCAGCAGCTTAGAGGGGTGGGCCAGGACAGGGGGAAACACCATATATTTT. Translating it yields CASSLEGWARTGGNTIYF. Variable domain in full (rest from reference TRBV7-2 and TRBJ1-3): GAGVSQSPSNKVTEKGKDVELRCDPISGHTALYWYRQSLGQGLEFLIYFQGNSAPDKSGLPSDRFSAERTGGSVSTLTIQRTQQEDSAVYLCASSLEGWARTGGNTIYFGEGSWLTVV.

The DNA of the CDR3 is TGTGCCAGTAACTTTTGGACAGGGCGGGACACCGGGGAGCTGTTTTTT. It is translated as CASNFWTGRDTGELFF. The rearrangement uses TRBV19 and TRBJ2-2; 8 bases are shared with TRBD1. The germline V gene has CDR1 LNHDA and CDR2 SQIVND (reference sequence). This CDR3 has 16 residues. V dropped 7 bases and J dropped 3; count of bases not matched to a gene: 10.

V is TRBV3-1 (or the pseudogene TRBV3-2) and J is TRBJ2-7; 10 bases align to TRBD2. The CDR3 is made up of 14 amino acids. From germline, CDR1 is LGHDT and CDR2 YNNKEL (reference sequence). Trimming cost V 4 bases and J 4 bases; bases outside gene matches: 4. The CDR3 is CASSPLAGVYEQYF. The CDR3 coding sequence is TGTGCCAGCAGCCCCCTAGCGGGAGTATACGAGCAGTACTTC.